The 15 T cell receptor beta chains below were found in one sample sequenced in a study of read filtering for tumor transcriptome and immune sequencing. Molecular barcoded adaptors covering alpha/delta and beta/gamma chains were used on 400 to 450 ng RNA. TCRdb called the reads again in MiXCR, with one record for every CDR3 protein. The sample has some 120,000 distinct CDR3 sequences, 10% to 15% seen once; the top ten hold approximately 9.9%. Sample: a population of CD138-negative cells sorted from bone marrow. All receptors come from a donor at least 40 years old with multiple myeloma.

The table lists this clonotype with many counts. The CDR3 DNA sequence: TGTGCCAGCAGTTTAAGCTCCGGGACAGGGGGCTACACCTTC. This codes for CASSLSSGTGGYTF. This chain links TRBV6-6 with TRBJ1-2; 9 nucleotides match TRBD1. V shed 4 bases and J 8 bases; nucleotides not matched to a gene: 8. This CDR3 is built from 14 residues. The germline gives CDR1 MNHNY, CDR2 SVGAGI (reference sequence).

At least ten counts were recorded for this clonotype. The chain couples TRBV19 to TRBJ1-2; 8 positions agree with TRBD1. The V gene end was trimmed by 9 bases and the J gene end by 7 bases; junction bases not matched to a gene: 7. The CDR3 has 12 amino acids. CDR1 is LNHDA, CDR2 SQIVND, per germline (reference sequence). The chain's CDR3 is CASRGQESGYTF. CDR3 DNA sequence: TGTGCCAGCCGGGGACAGGAGTCTGGCTACACCTTC.

At least ten counts were recorded for this clonotype. The V and J genes are TRBV6-5 and TRBJ1-5; a weak D match, TRBD1 (6 bases). The CDR3 runs to 13 residues. CDR1 and CDR2 from the germline V gene are MNHEY and SVGAGI. Trimming cost V 6 bases and J 7 bases, with 13 bases left between them. The CDR3 bases are TGTGCCAGCAGAGACAGGTTGGACCAGCCCCAGCATTTT. It is translated as CASRDRLDQPQHF.

This chain connects TRBV20-1 to TRBJ1-1, with unresolved D. The CDR3 totals 14 residues. CDR1 is DFQATT, CDR2 SNEGSKA, per germline (reference sequence). Trimming took off 0 bases at V and 4 bases at J, with 12 bases between the two ends. In DNA form, the CDR3 reads TGCAGTGCTAGAGATATGGCTCCCCCCACTGAAGCTTTCTTT. Residues: CSARDMAPPTEAFF.

This clonotype was observed many times. This chain uses TRBV20-1 with TRBJ2-5, with D possibly matching TRBD1 (6 bases). This CDR3 contains 12 residues. V lost 2 bases to trimming and J lost 5 bases, with 9 bases between them. CDR1 DFQATT and CDR2 SNEGSKA come from the germline V gene (reference sequence). CDR3 loop: CSARSQGETQYF. The CDR3 region has the DNA TGCAGTGCTAGATCTCAGGGGGAGACCCAGTACTTC.

The table lists this clonotype with many counts. The genes are TRBV18 and TRBJ1-1, with 7 bases fitting TRBD1. This CDR3 has 17 amino acids. The J segment lost 1 base and the V segment lost 2 bases, leaving 10 bases of the junction unmatched. CDR1 KGHSH and CDR2 LQKENI come from the germline V gene. CDR3 sequence: CASSPGPTAGGNTEAFF. CDR3 nucleotides: TGTGCCAGCTCACCAGGACCAACCGCAGGGGGGAACACTGAAGCTTTCTTT.

This clonotype has a count of ten or more. The chain uses TRBV6-6 and TRBJ2-7; D may correspond to TRBD1 or TRBD2 (5 bases each). CDR1 and CDR2 from the germline V gene are MNHNY and SVGAGI (reference sequence). Trimming cost V 0 bases and J 2 bases, with 8 bases left between them. CDR3 size: 14 residues. Written as DNA, the CDR3 is TGTGCCAGCAGTTACTCCCAGGGAGCCTACGAGCAGTACTTC. It translates to CASSYSQGAYEQYF.

This clonotype showed up many times. This sequence joins TRBV29-1 and TRBJ1-1, with D uncertain. Germline CDR1 is SQVTM and CDR2 is ANQGSEA. Trimming removed 8 bases from V and 3 bases from J, with 16 bases in between. The CDR3 loop spans 13 amino acids. The CDR3 is CSIRTAQDTEAFF. CDR3 coding DNA: TGCAGCATTCGGACGGCCCAGGACACTGAAGCTTTCTTT.

About this clonotype itself: Germline and junction disagree at one end, which may indicate a read error. V gene TRBV5-6 combines with J gene TRBJ2-3; D is perhaps TRBD1 or TRBD2 (6 bases each). This CDR3 is 14 amino acids long. Germline V CDR1 and CDR2: SGHDT, YYEEEE. DNA of the CDR3: TGTGCCAGCAACTTGGGGGGCACCACAGATACGCAGTATTTT. Protein product: CASNLGGTTDTQYF.

This clonotype was detected only a few times. With a much larger clone just one base away, this may be a read error. The chain uses TRBV6-5 and TRBJ2-3, with unresolved D. Between the trimmed V and J ends, which lost 0 bases and 5 bases, there was a span of 6 bases. The CDR3 spans 13 residues. Per the germline V gene, CDR1 is MNHEY and CDR2 is SVGAGI. The CDR3 sequence is CASSYSPGDTQYF. The CDR3 nucleotides are TGTGCCAGCAGTTACTCCCCGGGAGATACGCAGTATTTT.

This clonotype showed up many times. V usage is TRBV2 and J usage is TRBJ1-1; TRBD1 is a possible D gene (5 bases). Trimming stripped 4 bases from V and 1 base from J, with 16 bases between. Germline CDR1 and CDR2: SNHLY and FYNNEI. CDR3 length: 16 amino acids. CDR3 in DNA: TGTGCCAGCAGTGGAAGCGACAGTTGGGAGAACACTGAAGCTTTCTTT. Protein sequence: CASSGSDSWENTEAFF.

The V and J genes are TRBV28 and TRBJ2-7, with TRBD2 matching over 7 bases. Unmatched junction bases numbered 2, after V lost 2 bases and J lost 4 bases. CDR1 and CDR2 (germline): MDHEN, SYDVKM. The CDR3 loop spans 13 amino acids. In nucleotides, the CDR3 is TGTGCCAGCAGTTTAGTTAGCGGGTACGAGCAGTACTTC. This encodes CASSLVSGYEQYF.

Details on this clonotype: A read error may account for a junction end that differs from germline. The V call is TRBV29-1, the J call TRBJ2-1; 9 bases fit TRBD1. The CDR3 runs 14 residues. Germline CDR1 reads SQVTM; CDR2 reads ANQGSEA. The CDR3 coding sequence is TGCAGCGTTCGCCGGGACAGGGCCTACAATGGGCAGTTCTTC. Its protein is CSVRRDRAYNGQFF.

Many counts were recorded for this clonotype. The chain joins TRBV12-3 or TRBV12-4 to TRBJ2-3; a weak D match, TRBD1 (5 bases). V lost 3 bases and J lost 7, with 11 bases in between. The CDR3 totals 13 residues. The DNA for the CDR3 is TGTGCCAGCAGTTTCTCGCAGGGAAATACGCAGTATTTT. This gives the protein CASSFSQGNTQYF.

This clonotype has ten or more counts. J is TRBJ2-1 and V is TRBV12-3 or TRBV12-4, with 7 bases that match TRBD2. The junction had 2 bases not matched to a gene; V was cut back by 1 base and J by 2 bases. The CDR3 has 15 residues. As DNA, the CDR3 is TGTGCCAGCAGTTTAGGGGCGGGAGCCTACAATGAGCAGTTCTTC. Amino acids: CASSLGAGAYNEQFF.